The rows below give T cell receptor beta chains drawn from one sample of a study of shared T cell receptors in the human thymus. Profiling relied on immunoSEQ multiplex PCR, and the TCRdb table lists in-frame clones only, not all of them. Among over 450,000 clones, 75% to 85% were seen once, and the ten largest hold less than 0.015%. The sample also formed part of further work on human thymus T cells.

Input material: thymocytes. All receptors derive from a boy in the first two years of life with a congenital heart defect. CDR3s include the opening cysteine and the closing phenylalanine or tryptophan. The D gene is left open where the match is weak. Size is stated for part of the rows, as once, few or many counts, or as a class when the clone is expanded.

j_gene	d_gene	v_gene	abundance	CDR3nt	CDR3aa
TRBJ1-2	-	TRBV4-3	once	TGCGCCAGCAGCCAATCCCATCAAGGAGGGCACTATGGCTACACCTTC	CASSQSHQGGHYGYTF
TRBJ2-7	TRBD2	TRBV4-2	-	TGTGCCAGCAGCCCGGAAGAGCGGGAGCCACCCTACGAGCAGTACTTC	CASSPEEREPPYEQYF
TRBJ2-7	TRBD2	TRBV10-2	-	TGCGCCAGCAGACTAGCGGAACCCTACGAGCAGTACTTC	CASRLAEPYEQYF
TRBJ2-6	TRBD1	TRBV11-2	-	TGTGCCAGCAGCTGCCCGTCGGGACAGTCCTTCTCTGGGGCCAACGTCCTGACTTTC	CASSCPSGQSFSGANVLTF
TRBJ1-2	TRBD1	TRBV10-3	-	TGTGCCATCACCGAAAGGGACAGGGGCTCCTCCTATGGCTACACCTTC	CAITERDRGSSYGYTF
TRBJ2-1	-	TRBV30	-	TGTGCCTGGAGTGTAAAGATGAGCTCCTACAATGAGCAGTTCTTC	CAWSVKMSSYNEQFF
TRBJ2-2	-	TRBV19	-	TGTGCCAGTAGTATAGCGGGAGTGGCCACCGGGGAGCTGTTTTTT	CASSIAGVATGELFF
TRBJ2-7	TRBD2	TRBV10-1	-	TGCGCCAGCAGTCAGGGGGGACTAGCGGGATATGAGGAAGGCTACGAGCAGTACTTC	CASSQGGLAGYEEGYEQYF
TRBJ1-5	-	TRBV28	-	TGTGCCAGCAGTTTTAGTCGGTCTCAGCCCCAGCATTTT	CASSFSRSQPQHF
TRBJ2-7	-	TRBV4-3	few	TGCGCCAGCAGCCAAGACCTCTATGGAGGGAGCTCCTACGAGCAGTACTTC	CASSQDLYGGSSYEQYF
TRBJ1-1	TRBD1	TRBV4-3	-	TGCGCCAGCAGCCATGCACCGGGGACAGGGGCCTCGAACACTGAAGCTTTCTTT	CASSHAPGTGASNTEAFF
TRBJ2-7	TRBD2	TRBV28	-	TGTGCCAGCAGTTCTTTGGGACTAGCGTCGGAGCAGTACTTC	CASSSLGLASEQYF
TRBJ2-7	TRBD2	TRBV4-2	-	TGTGCCAGCGGGCTAGCGGAGGACGAGCAGTACTTC	CASGLAEDEQYF
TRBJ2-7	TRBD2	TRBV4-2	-	TGTGCCAGCAGCCAAGGGGGGACTAGCGGGAGATACGAGCAGTACTTC	CASSQGGTSGRYEQYF
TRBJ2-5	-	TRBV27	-	TGTGCCAGCAGTTTGGTCCGGGGCAGGGGTCGGGAGACCCAGTACTTC	CASSLVRGRGRETQYF
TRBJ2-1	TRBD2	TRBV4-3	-	TGCGCCAGCAGCCAAGGGGGGACCGGGACTAGCGGGAGAGGTTTTGGAGAGCAGTTCTTC	CASSQGGTGTSGRGFGEQFF
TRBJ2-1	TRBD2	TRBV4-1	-	TGCGCCAGCAGCCAAGATTTTGCGGCGGGAGGGAGTGAGCAGTTCTTC	CASSQDFAAGGSEQFF
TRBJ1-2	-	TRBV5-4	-	TGTGCCAGCAGCCCGGTGGGGCAGAACTATGGCTACACCTTC	CASSPVGQNYGYTF
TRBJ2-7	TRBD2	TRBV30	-	TGTGCCTGGAGTGTGACCCTAGCGGGATTGGTCGGCGAGCAGTACTTC	CAWSVTLAGLVGEQYF
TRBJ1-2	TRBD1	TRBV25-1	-	TGTGCCAGCAGTGAGACAGGGGAAGGGTATGGCTACACCTTC	CASSETGEGYGYTF
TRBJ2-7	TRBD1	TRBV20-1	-	TGCAGTGCTTCCCGATACAGGGGGACCTTC	CSASRYRGTF
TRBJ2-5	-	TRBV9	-	TGTGCCAGCAGCGAAAGAAAGACAGGCCAAGAGACCCAGTACTTC	CASSERKTGQETQYF
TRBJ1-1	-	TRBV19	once	TGTGCCAGTAGTCCCTATGGGGGGGACACTGAAGCTTTCTTT	CASSPYGGDTEAFF
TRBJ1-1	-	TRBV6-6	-	TGTGCCAGCAGTCCACTGGGGGACGGGAGGAACACTGAAGCTTTCTTT	CASSPLGDGRNTEAFF
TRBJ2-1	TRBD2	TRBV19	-	TGTGCCAGTAGTAAGGCCCCCACGGGGCGGGAGAGTAACCATGAGCAGTTCTTC	CASSKAPTGRESNHEQFF
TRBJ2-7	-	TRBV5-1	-	TGCGCCAGCAGCTTCCCCGGACTATTCCCCCACGAGCAGTACTTC	CASSFPGLFPHEQYF
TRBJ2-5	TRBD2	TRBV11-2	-	TGTGCCAGCAGCTCTAGAGACCGGCGGCGGGAGAGCCAAGAGACCCAGTACTTC	CASSSRDRRRESQETQYF
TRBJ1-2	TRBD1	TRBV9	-	TGTGCCAGCAGCCCCTCAGGACAGGGACAGAACTATGGCTACACCTTC	CASSPSGQGQNYGYTF
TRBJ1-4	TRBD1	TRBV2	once	TGTGCCAGCAGTGAACCGGCAGGGGGAACAACTAATGAAAAACTGTTTTTT	CASSEPAGGTTNEKLFF
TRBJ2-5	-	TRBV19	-	TGTGCCAGTAGTATAGAAGGGGGAGAGACCCAGTACTTC	CASSIEGGETQYF
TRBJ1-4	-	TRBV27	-	TGTGCCAGCAGCCATACAGGGCTTCCTCTCCCAACAACTAATGAAAAACTGTTTTTT	CASSHTGLPLPTTNEKLFF
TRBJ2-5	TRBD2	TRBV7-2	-	TGTGCCAGCAGCGAGACTAGCGGGCCGAAAGAGACCCAGTACTTC	CASSETSGPKETQYF
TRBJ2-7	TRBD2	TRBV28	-	TGTGCCAGCAGTTCAGGGACTAGCGGCGCCTACGAGCAGTACTTC	CASSSGTSGAYEQYF
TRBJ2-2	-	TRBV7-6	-	TGTGCCAGCAGCCCACTTGGCGGGGAGCTGTTTTTT	CASSPLGGELFF
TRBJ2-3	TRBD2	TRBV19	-	TGTGCCAGTAGCCCCCAACTAGCGGGAGAGGTGGATACGCAGTATTTT	CASSPQLAGEVDTQYF
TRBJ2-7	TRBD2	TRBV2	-	TGTGCCAGCAGGCTCGCGGGACTAGCGGGAGGGTTGGGGGAGCAGTACTTC	CASRLAGLAGGLGEQYF
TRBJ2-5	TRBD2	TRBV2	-	TGTGCCAGCAGGTTACCACTAGCGGGAGGGCGCTGGGAAGAGACCCAGTACTTC	CASRLPLAGGRWEETQYF
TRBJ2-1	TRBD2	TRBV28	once	TGTGCCAGCAGTTTATGCCGAGGGACTAGCGGGAGGGCCTATGAGCAGTTCTTC	CASSLCRGTSGRAYEQFF
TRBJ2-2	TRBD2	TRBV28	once	TGTGCCAGCAGCCCTACTAGCGGGAGGCCGGAGGACACCGGGGAGCTGTTTTTT	CASSPTSGRPEDTGELFF
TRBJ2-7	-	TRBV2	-	TGTGCCAGCAGCAAAAAGACGGACAGGAGAGGGAGGAAATACGAGCAGTACTTC	CASSKKTDRRGRKYEQYF
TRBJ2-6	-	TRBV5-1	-	TGCGCCACTAAAGGTCAGGCAGGGGCCAACGTCCTGACTTTC	CATKGQAGANVLTF
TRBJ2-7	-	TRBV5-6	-	TGTGCCAGCAGCTCTCCGGGGGAGGTCTACGAGCAGTACTTC	CASSSPGEVYEQYF
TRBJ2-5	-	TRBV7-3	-	TGTGCCAGCAGCCACCGGGTGAGAGAGACCCAGTACTTC	CASSHRVRETQYF
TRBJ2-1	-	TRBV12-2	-	TGTGCAAGTCGCCCTGCGAATCGACTAGCGGGGGTCAATGAGCAGTTCTTC	CASRPANRLAGVNEQFF
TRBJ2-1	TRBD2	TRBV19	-	TGTGCCAGTAGTACTATACTAGCGGGTGATCGGTGCAATGAGCAGTTCTTC	CASSTILAGDRCNEQFF
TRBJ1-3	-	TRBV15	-	TGTGCCACCAGCAGAGAGGGGCTTTCGGCAAGCTCTGGAAACACCATATATTTT	CATSREGLSASSGNTIYF
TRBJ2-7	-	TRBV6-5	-	TGTGCCAGCAGGAACGGGGACTACGAGCAGTACTTC	CASRNGDYEQYF
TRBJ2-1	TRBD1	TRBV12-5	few	TGTGCTAGTGGTTTGCCCCGACAGGGACCGTACAATGAGCAGTTCTTC	CASGLPRQGPYNEQFF
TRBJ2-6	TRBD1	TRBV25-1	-	TGTGCCAGCAGCCAGGGACAGGGGAAGCCTCCTGGGGCCAACGTCCTGACTTTC	CASSQGQGKPPGANVLTF